This TCR beta chain was obtained from a study of blood T cell repertoires in COVID-19. On the study more broadly: Whether acute or convalescent, the COVID-19 samples came from the United States, Italy and Spain. T cells, B-cell-depleted T cells, or PBMCs provided the cDNA or gDNA that served as material.

The CDR3 covers 15 residues. The germline CDR1 and CDR2 sequences are MDHEN and SYDVKM. V gave up 6 bases and J gave up 4 bases, with 19 bases separating them. Study processing details: Nucleated cell counts were estimated from reference gene primer amplification. The table came from immunoSEQ multiplex PCR; TCRdb's copy has only in-frame clones and leaves some out. For V, J and clone size, that table is used; D and trimming come from the DNA. The profile shows fewer than 250,000 clones, approximately 90% of them singletons. The clonotype was recovered from an older man with acute or convalescent COVID-19. V and J are TRBV28 and TRBJ2-7, with a tentative D call TRBD1 (8 bases). Sample: peripheral blood. The CDR3 DNA reads TGTGCCAGCAGGCCCTATGGACAGGGAGGGTACGAGCAGTACTTC. This encodes CASRPYGQGGYEQYF.